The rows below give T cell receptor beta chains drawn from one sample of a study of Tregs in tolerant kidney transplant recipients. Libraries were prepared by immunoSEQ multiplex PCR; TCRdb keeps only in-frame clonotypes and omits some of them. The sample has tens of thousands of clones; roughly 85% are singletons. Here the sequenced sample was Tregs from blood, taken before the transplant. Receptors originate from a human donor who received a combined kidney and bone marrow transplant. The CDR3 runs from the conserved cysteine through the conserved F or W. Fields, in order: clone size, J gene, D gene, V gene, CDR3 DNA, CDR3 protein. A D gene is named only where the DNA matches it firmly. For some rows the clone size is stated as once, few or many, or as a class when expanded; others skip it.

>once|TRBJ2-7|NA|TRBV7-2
TGTGCCAGCAGCTCAAGACAGGACGTAGGGTTTCTTCGGCAGTACTTC
CASSSRQDVGFLRQYF
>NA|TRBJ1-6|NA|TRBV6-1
TGTGCCAGCAGTGATAAGGGACCACCCACTTCACCCCTCCACTTT
CASSDKGPPTSPLHF
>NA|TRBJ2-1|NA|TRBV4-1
TGCGCCAGCACCCCAGGACTTGGGGCCAATGAGCAGTTCTTC
CASTPGLGANEQFF
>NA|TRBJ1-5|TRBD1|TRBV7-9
TGTGCCAGCAGCTTGGCAGGGGGTGGGGGCAATCAGCCCCAGCATTTT
CASSLAGGGGNQPQHF
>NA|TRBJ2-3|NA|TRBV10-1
TGCGCCAGCAGTGGGGGAGACACGCAGTATTTT
CASSGGDTQYF
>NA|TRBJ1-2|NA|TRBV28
TGTGCCAGCAGTTCCTTTACGGCCTCTGGGGGCTACACCTTC
CASSSFTASGGYTF
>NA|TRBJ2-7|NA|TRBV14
TGTGCCAGCAGCCAAGATCTTTCCAGGCAGGAGTTC
CASSQDLSRQEF
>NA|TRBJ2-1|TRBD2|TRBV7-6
TGTGCCAGCAGCTTAGCCTGGGGGGGGGAGCAGTTCTTC
CASSLAWGGEQFF
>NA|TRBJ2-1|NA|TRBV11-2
TGTGCCAGCAGCTTAGTGGCCCCATCTAACGAGCAGTTCTTC
CASSLVAPSNEQFF
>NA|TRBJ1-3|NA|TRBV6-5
TGTGCCAGCAGTTACTCGGGAGGTGGAAACACCATATATTTT
CASSYSGGGNTIYF
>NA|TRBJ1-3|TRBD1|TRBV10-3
TGTGCCATCAGTGCCATGACAGGGGGCAAGTCTGGAAACACCATATATTTT
CAISAMTGGKSGNTIYF
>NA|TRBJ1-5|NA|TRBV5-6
TGTGCCAGCAACCTCAGCGGACACCCATACAATCAGCCCCAGCATTTT
CASNLSGHPYNQPQHF
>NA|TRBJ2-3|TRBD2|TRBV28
TGTGCCAGCAGTTTTCGCGGGAGCGCAGATACGCAGTATTTT
CASSFRGSADTQYF
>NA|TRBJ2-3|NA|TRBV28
TGTGCCAGCCATCACGGGGGAAAGGGCACAGATACGCAGTATTTT
CASHHGGKGTDTQYF
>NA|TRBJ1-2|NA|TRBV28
TGTGCCAGCAGTTTGGGACACGCGTATGGCTACACCTTC
CASSLGHAYGYTF
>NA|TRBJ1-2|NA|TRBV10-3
TGTGCCATCTCAGGGAATGGCTACACCTTC
CAISGNGYTF
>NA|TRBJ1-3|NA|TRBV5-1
TGCGCCAGCAGCTTGGCGGGGCAGGGGATATCTGGAAACACCATATATTTT
CASSLAGQGISGNTIYF
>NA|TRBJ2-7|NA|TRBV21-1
TGTGCCAGCAGCAGGACCGGGACTGCCACCTACGAGCAGTACTTC
CASSRTGTATYEQYF
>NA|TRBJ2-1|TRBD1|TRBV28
TGTGCCAGCAGTTTCGTCTCTAACAGGGGTTGGAGTTCCAATGAGCAGTTCTTC
CASSFVSNRGWSSNEQFF
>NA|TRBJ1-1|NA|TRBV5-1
TGCGCCAGCAGCTTGGATGGGGGGACCACTGAAGCTTTCTTT
CASSLDGGTTEAFF
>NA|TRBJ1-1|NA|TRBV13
TGTGCCAGCAGCTTAGGGGTCGGAGGGAACACTGAAGCTTTCTTT
CASSLGVGGNTEAFF
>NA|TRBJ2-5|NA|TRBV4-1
TGCGCCAGCAGCCAAGAGCCCGACAGCCAGGGGGGGGAGACCCAGTACTTC
CASSQEPDSQGGETQYF
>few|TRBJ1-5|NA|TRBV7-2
TGTGCCAGCAGCCCGGGAGGTCGGAGCAATCAGCCCCAGCATTTT
CASSPGGRSNQPQHF
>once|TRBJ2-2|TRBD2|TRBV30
TGTGCCTGGAGTGTAAAACAGGGTCTAGCGGGAGACACCGGGGAGCTGTTTTTT
CAWSVKQGLAGDTGELFF
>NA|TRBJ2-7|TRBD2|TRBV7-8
TGTGCCAGCAGTTTGGACCGGCTAGCCTTAGCGGGAGGAGGGGAGCAGTACTTC
CASSLDRLALAGGGEQYF
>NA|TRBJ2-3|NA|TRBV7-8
TGTGCCAGCAGCTTCTCTCGGGGGTCGGGAGATACGCAGTATTTT
CASSFSRGSGDTQYF
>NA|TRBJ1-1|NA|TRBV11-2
TGTGCCAGCAGCCGCTTTCGTGTATCAGTTGAAGCTTTCTTT
CASSRFRVSVEAFF
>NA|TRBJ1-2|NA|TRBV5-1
TGCGCCAGCAGCTCGACAGCGGGGTATGGCTACACCTTC
CASSSTAGYGYTF
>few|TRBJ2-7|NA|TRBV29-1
TGCAGCGTTGGGATCGCAGCTACCTACGAGCAGTACTTC
CSVGIAATYEQYF
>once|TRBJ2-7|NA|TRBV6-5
TGCGCCAGCAGTTACTCGAATTTTGGCAACCACGAGCAGTACTTC
CASSYSNFGNHEQYF
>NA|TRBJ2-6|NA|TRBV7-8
TGTGCCAGCAGCTTAGACAATTCTGGGGCCAACGTCCTGACTTTC
CASSLDNSGANVLTF
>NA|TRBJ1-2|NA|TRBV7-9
TGTGCCAGCAGCCAAGACCCTAACTATGGCTACACCTTC
CASSQDPNYGYTF
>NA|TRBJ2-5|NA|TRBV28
TGTGCCAGCAGTCTTGAGCGCTGGGTTGGAGAGACCCAGTACTTC
CASSLERWVGETQYF
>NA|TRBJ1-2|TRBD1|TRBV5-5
TGTGCCAGCACCCCGGACAGGGTTCGGGGCTACACCTTC
CASTPDRVRGYTF
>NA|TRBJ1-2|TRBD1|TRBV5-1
TGCGCCAGCAGCGCACAGGGGGATGGCTACACCTTC
CASSAQGDGYTF
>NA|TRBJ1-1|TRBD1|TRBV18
TGTGCCAGCTCTCCCGACAGGGGGAACACTGAAGCTTTCTTT
CASSPDRGNTEAFF
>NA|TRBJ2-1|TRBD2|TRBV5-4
TGTGCCAGCAGCCTCACCCGGGGGGTCCATGAGCAGTTCTTC
CASSLTRGVHEQFF
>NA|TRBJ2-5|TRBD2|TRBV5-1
TGCGCCAGCAGTCGGCGGGCTAGCGGAGCCAAAGAGGCCCAGTACTTC
CASSRRASGAKEAQYF
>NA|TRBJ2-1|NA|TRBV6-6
TGTGCCAGCAGTTACCGCCCGAGCTCCTACAATGAGCAGTTCTTC
CASSYRPSSYNEQFF
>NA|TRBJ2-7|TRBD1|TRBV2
TGTGCCAGCAGACGGGACAGGATGACTTTTTCCGAGCAGTACTTC
CASRRDRMTFSEQYF
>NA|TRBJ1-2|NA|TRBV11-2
TGTGCCAGCAGCTTAGAACAGGGAGACTATGGCTACACCTTC
CASSLEQGDYGYTF
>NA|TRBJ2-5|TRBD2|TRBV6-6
TGTGCCAGCAGTTACGTAGCGGGGGTAGAGACCCAGTACTTC
CASSYVAGVETQYF
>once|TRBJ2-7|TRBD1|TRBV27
TGTGCCAGCAGTCCCCGGGACAGGGGATACGAGCAGTACTTC
CASSPRDRGYEQYF
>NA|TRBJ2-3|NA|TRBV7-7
TGTGCCAGCAGCCCGCGCCTGCAGGATACGCAGTATTTT
CASSPRLQDTQYF
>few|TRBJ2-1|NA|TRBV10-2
TGCGCCAGCAGGCCGGCCGGGAGTAACAATGAGCAGTTCTTC
CASRPAGSNNEQFF
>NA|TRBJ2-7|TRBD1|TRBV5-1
TGCGCCAGCAGCTCTCGGGACAGGGTGAGGGGAGAGCAGTACTTC
CASSSRDRVRGEQYF